This T cell receptor (beta chain) was captured in a study of blood T cell repertoires in COVID-19. Across the study: Samples representing acute and convalescent COVID-19 were sourced from the United States, Italy and Spain. PBMCs, B-cell-depleted T cells, or T cells were the source of the cDNA or gDNA that made up the material.

In the source study's methods: Estimates of nucleated cell counts were drawn from the amplification of reference gene primers. The data were produced by immunoSEQ multiplex PCR, yet TCRdb's version contains in-frame clones alone and is incomplete. V and J calls plus clone size are reproduced from that table; the DNA served to infer D and trimming. The repertoire holds about 210,000 clones, roughly 78% seen once, with about 12% in the top ten. The CDR3 runs to 14 residues. V lost 8 bases to trimming and J lost 5 bases; unmatched junction nucleotides: 6. CDR1 and CDR2 (germline): MNHEY, SVGAGI. This clone was found once.

This clonotype was obtained from a woman aged 35 to 49 with acute or convalescent COVID-19. The V gene is TRBV6-5, the J gene TRBJ2-3, with 11 bases identical to TRBD2. The specimen sequenced was peripheral blood. The CDR3 sequence: CASALAGGGDTQYF. CDR3 DNA sequence: TGTGCCAGCGCCTTAGCGGGAGGGGGAGATACGCAGTATTTT.